Below are 28 T cell receptor beta chains sequenced from a single sample in a study of Ad26.COV2.S vaccination and SARS-CoV-2 variants (dated by TCRdb to the early 2020s). This specimen's treatment or condition label, per the study, means: over 15 received Ad26.COV2.S at low or high dose, single or two shots; several received placebo; per-sample allocation not given. For vaccine and placebo recipients, repertoires were sequenced using samples collected on day 63 after the first injection. To prepare the library, the immunoSEQ multiplex PCR assay was applied. The immuneACCESS repertoire file appears here via TCRdb, limited to in-frame rearrangements. These files lack a portion of the clones; in checked studies, under half of the deficit traces to unresolved V genes, and the cause of the others is not known. The sample includes roughly 450,000 clones, with over 75% observed a single time. The ten largest make up 10% to 15% of the sample.

The sequenced sample was peripheral blood, obtained in a trial of Ad26.COV2.S vaccine versus placebo. The receptors come from a person between 18 and 65 years old who received the Ad26.COV2.S COVID-19 vaccine or a placebo.

The genes are TRBV19 and TRBJ2-1, with 9 bases fitting TRBD1. Germline CDR1 LNHDA, CDR2 SQIVND (reference sequence). The CDR3 extends over 17 amino acids. Unmatched junction bases numbered 10, after V lost 2 bases and J lost 5 bases. The CDR3 coding sequence is TGTGCCAGTAGTATAAAGGGACAGGGCTACTTGAACAATGAGCAGTTCTTC. It yields the protein CASSIKGQGYLNNEQFF.

The chain employs TRBV3-1 (or the pseudogene TRBV3-2) and TRBJ1-1; D call uncertain. The CDR3 sequence is 16 residues long. The V gene lost 0 bases and the J gene lost 0 bases, with 11 bases spanning the gap. Germline loops: CDR1 LGHDT, CDR2 YNNKEL (reference sequence). This CDR3 is CASSQDTLTLNTEAFF. The CDR3 DNA sequence: TGTGCCAGCAGCCAAGACACCCTTACCTTGAACACTGAAGCTTTCTTT.

The V call is TRBV7-6, the J call TRBJ2-7; 10 bases fit TRBD1. V lost 5 bases to trimming and J lost 4 bases; unmatched junction nucleotides: 5. Looked up from germline, CDR1 is SGHVS and CDR2 is FNYEAQ. This CDR3 has 14 residues. CDR3 sequence (DNA): TGTGCCAGCAGCCCCGGGACAGGGGCTTACGAGCAGTACTTC. Translated: CASSPGTGAYEQYF.

The chain joins TRBV11-2 to TRBJ2-1; D uncertain. There are 16 residues in the CDR3. V lost 0 bases and J lost 0, with 9 bases in between. Germline CDR1 and CDR2: SGHAT and FQNNGV. The CDR3 DNA follows: TGTGCCAGCAGCTTAGAACTCAGGTACTCCTACAATGAGCAGTTCTTC. Encoded protein: CASSLELRYSYNEQFF.

CDR3 nucleotides: TGTGCCAGCAGTTACTCGACAGGAGCTAACTATGGCTACACCTTC. This sequence encodes CASSYSTGANYGYTF. J is TRBJ1-2 and V is TRBV6-5; possible D gene TRBD1, 6 bases. The V end was cut by 0 bases, the J end by 0 bases, with 8 bases between. The CDR3 loop spans 15 amino acids. Germline-derived CDR1 and CDR2 are MNHEY and SVGAGI.

This chain joins TRBV6-5 and TRBJ2-7; 9 bases are shared with TRBD1. Germline V gives CDR1 MNHEY, CDR2 SVGAGI. The CDR3 is 15 amino acids. V dropped 2 bases and J dropped 4; count of bases not matched to a gene: 6. This CDR3 reads CASSYSTGTGYEQYF. The CDR3 DNA sequence: TGTGCCAGCAGTTACAGCACCGGGACAGGGTACGAGCAGTACTTC.

The rearrangement joins TRBV5-1 to TRBJ2-1; TRBD2 is a possible D gene (6 bases). Trimming left V 1 base short and J 8 bases short, with 10 bases between. Germline CDR1 and CDR2: SGHRS and YFSETQ. The CDR3 length is 13 residues. The CDR3 region has the DNA TGCGCCAGCAGCTTGTCGGTAGCGGATGAGCAGTTCTTC. Translation gives CASSLSVADEQFF.

V usage is TRBV7-6 and J usage is TRBJ2-5; no clear D gene. Germline V CDR1 and CDR2: SGHVS, FNYEAQ. This CDR3 comprises 11 residues. Trimming pared 4 bases from V and 4 bases from J, leaving 4 bases between. The CDR3 nucleotides are TGTGCCAGCAGCTCTTCAGAGACCCAGTACTTC. This gives the protein CASSSSETQYF.

The chain links TRBV3-1 (or the pseudogene TRBV3-2) to TRBJ2-1; D might be TRBD2 (5 bases). The CDR3 spans 13 residues. Germline V gene data show CDR1 as LGHDT and CDR2 as YNNKEL (reference sequence). Trimming took off 2 bases at V and 7 bases at J, with 9 bases between the two ends. CDR3 bases: TGTGCCAGCAGCCAACTACCGGGGAATGAGCAGTTCTTC. Translating gives CASSQLPGNEQFF.

The genes are TRBV7-9 and TRBJ2-7; 7 bases are a match to TRBD2. Losses at the gene ends were 3 bases for V and 4 bases for J; bases not matched to a gene: 0. Germline V lookup: CDR1 SEHNR, CDR2 FQNEAQ (reference sequence). The CDR3 length is 12 residues. Written as DNA, the CDR3 is TGTGCCAGCAGCTTCGGGAGGTACGAGCAGTACTTC. Its translation is CASSFGRYEQYF.

The CDR3 loop reads CASSAPGAPLNTEAFF. CDR3 nucleotides: TGTGCCAGCAGCGCCCCAGGAGCCCCTTTGAACACTGAAGCTTTCTTT. V and J are TRBV9 and TRBJ1-1; D remains unclear. Trimming cost V 3 bases and J 0 bases, with 15 bases left between them. The V gene's germline CDR1 is SGDLS and CDR2 YYNGEE. The CDR3 has 16 amino acids.

The rearrangement uses TRBV4-1 and TRBJ2-2; 10 nucleotides agree with TRBD2. With 3 bases clipped from V and 5 bases from J, the junction kept 3 bases outside the gene matches. Per the germline V gene, CDR1 is MGHRA and CDR2 is YSYEKL. The CDR3 length is 15 residues. For the CDR3, the DNA is TGCGCCAGCAGCCATCTAGCGGGAGCGACCGGGGAGCTGTTTTTT. This sequence encodes CASSHLAGATGELFF.

CDR3 loop: CASSLNGQGTEAFF. Here the CDR3 DNA reads TGTGCCAGCAGCTTAAACGGGCAGGGTACAGAAGCTTTCTTT. The gene calls are TRBV7-3 and TRBJ1-1; a weak D match, TRBD1 (5 bases). Germline CDR1 SGHTA, CDR2 FQGTGA. The CDR3 loop spans 14 amino acids. Trimming removed 1 base at V and 8 bases at J, with 14 bases between.

This clone was counted once. The chain uses TRBV28 and TRBJ2-5, with D tentatively TRBD2 (6 bases). Trimming took 4 bases from V and 4 from J, leaving 13 bases between them. Germline CDR1 and CDR2: MDHEN and SYDVKM. This CDR3 has 14 residues. The CDR3 sequence is CASSWGDRRETQYF. CDR3 bases: TGTGCCAGCAGTTGGGGGGACCGTCGAGAGACCCAGTACTTC.

The V call is TRBV7-9, the J call TRBJ2-7; tentative D call: TRBD1 (7 bases). The V and J ends lost 5 bases and 3 bases respectively, with 14 bases between them. Germline V gene lookup returns CDR1 SEHNR and CDR2 FQNEAQ (reference sequence). The CDR3 is 14 amino acids. The CDR3 reads CASSPTGRSYEQYF. In DNA form, the CDR3 reads TGTGCCAGCAGCCCGACAGGGAGGAGCTACGAGCAGTACTTC.

This chain connects TRBV15 to TRBJ2-1; tentative D call: TRBD2 (6 bases). The CDR3 has 15 amino acids. V lost 5 bases, J lost 5 bases, and 16 bases lay in between. Looked up from germline, CDR1 is LNHNV and CDR2 is YYDKDF (reference sequence). For the CDR3, the DNA is TGTGCCACCAGCTTGCCCGGGAGTCTTGACAATGAGCAGTTCTTC. Protein product: CATSLPGSLDNEQFF.

The chain has TRBV6-6 and TRBJ2-7; tentative D call: TRBD1 (5 bases). The V end was cut by 4 bases, the J end by 0 bases, with 10 bases between. Germline CDR1 is MNHNY and CDR2 is SVGAGI (reference sequence). The CDR3 extends over 14 amino acids. The CDR3 nucleotides read TGTGCCAGCAGTTCGCCGACAGTCTCCTACGAGCAGTACTTC. It yields the protein CASSSPTVSYEQYF.

The rearrangement links TRBV5-1 to TRBJ2-7; D possibly corresponds to TRBD2 (5 bases). CDR1 and CDR2 (germline): SGHRS, YFSETQ. V dropped 4 bases and J dropped 7 bases, with 15 bases sitting between them. This CDR3 is built from 13 residues. The CDR3 DNA follows: TGCGCCAGCAGCGATCCGGGAAAGACGGAGCAGTACTTC. Translating it yields CASSDPGKTEQYF.

V is TRBV7-2 and J is TRBJ2-7, with 7 positions matching TRBD1. J lost 2 bases, V lost 6 bases, and 4 bases had no gene match. Germline V CDR1 and CDR2: SGHTA, FQGNSA. This CDR3 is built from 13 residues. CDR3 coding DNA: TGTGCCAGCAGTTTCGGGACAGCCTACGAGCAGTACTTC. Translating it yields CASSFGTAYEQYF. The full variable domain, its missing parts supplied by reference TRBV7-2 and TRBJ2-7, is GAGVSQSPSNKVTEKGKDVELRCDPISGHTALYWYRQSLGQGLEFLIYFQGNSAPDKSGLPSDRFSAERTGGSVSTLTIQRTQQEDSAVYLCASSFGTAYEQYFGPGTRLTVT.

This rearrangement joins TRBV24-1 to TRBJ2-5, with D perhaps matching TRBD1 or TRBD2 (5 bases each). With 9 bases removed from V and 1 base from J, the gap between germline ends came to 14 bases. From germline, CDR1 is KGHDR and CDR2 SFDVKD. CDR3 length: 14 amino acids. The CDR3 DNA follows: TGTGCCACCGCCGGGGCTAGCCGCCAAGAGACCCAGTACTTC. Its translation: CATAGASRQETQYF.

The chain carries TRBV11-3 and TRBJ2-7; TRBD1 matches 7 bases. The CDR3 sequence is 17 residues long. Germline loops: CDR1 SGHNT, CDR2 YENEEA. The V segment lost 1 base and the J segment 2 bases; nucleotides outside the gene matches: 11. DNA for the CDR3: TGTGCCAGCAGCTTAGCGCTCCCGGGACAGACTACCTACGAGCAGTACTTC. Translating gives CASSLALPGQTTYEQYF.

This chain joins TRBV21-1 and TRBJ2-5; the table's D call, TRBD2, has no DNA check behind it. TRBV21-1 is described as a pseudogene. The CDR3 loop spans 19 amino acids. This chain's CDR3 is CASSPLCGLAGGPKETQYF. CDR3 sequence (DNA): TGTGCCAGCAGCCCGTTATGCGGACTAGCGGGAGGGCCGAAAGAGACCCAGTACTTC.

In DNA form, the CDR3 reads TGTGCCAGCAGCACAGGACAGGGGCGATACTTCTCTGGAAACACCATATATTTT. This gives the protein CASSTGQGRYFSGNTIYF. V usage is TRBV7-9 and J usage is TRBJ1-3, with 9 positions matching TRBD1. The germline CDR1 and CDR2 sequences are SEHNR and FQNEAQ (reference sequence). CDR3 size: 18 residues. Unmatched junction bases numbered 11, after V lost 5 bases and J lost 0 bases.

This sequence joins TRBV27 and TRBJ2-7; weak D call: TRBD1 (6 bases). V lost 2 bases and J 5 bases, leaving 13 bases between the germline ends. The germline gives CDR1 MNHEY, CDR2 SMNVEV (reference sequence). The CDR3 spans 14 residues. The CDR3 DNA reads as TGTGCCAGCAGTTTACGGTGGACAGAGGACGAGCAGTACTTC. This translates into CASSLRWTEDEQYF.

This clone was observed once. The rearrangement joins TRBV18 to TRBJ2-1; 13 bases are a match to TRBD2. CDR1 is KGHSH, CDR2 LQKENI, per germline. J lost 4 bases, V lost 6 bases, and 6 bases had no gene match. The CDR3 has 16 amino acids. This CDR3 reads CASSRTSGRGYNEQFF. The DNA for the CDR3 is TGTGCCAGCTCCCGTACTAGCGGGAGGGGGTACAATGAGCAGTTCTTC.

The chain combines TRBV10-3 with TRBJ2-7; D gene unclear. V shed 10 bases and J shed 6 bases, with 13 bases lying between them. Germline V CDR1 and CDR2: ENHRY, SYGVKD. This CDR3 contains 11 residues. For the CDR3, the DNA is TGTGCCACTTCTGAGGTCTTCGAGCAGTACTTC. Translating it yields CATSEVFEQYF.

The gene calls are TRBV5-4 and TRBJ2-1; 9 bases fit TRBD2. The CDR3 has 14 residues. Looked up from germline, CDR1 is SGHNT and CDR2 is YYREEE (reference sequence). Trimming removed 1 base from V and 9 bases from J; junction bases left unmatched: 5. CDR3 protein: CASSLRREGIEQFF. The CDR3 DNA reads as TGTGCCAGCAGCTTGCGGCGGGAGGGGATTGAGCAGTTCTTC.

The chain uses TRBV4-1 and TRBJ2-7, with D perhaps matching TRBD1 (5 bases). Germline CDR1 and CDR2: MGHRA and YSYEKL. V gave up 2 bases and J gave up 3 bases, with 17 bases separating them. The CDR3 consists of 16 residues. The CDR3 sequence is CASSQQAGKPVYEQYF. The CDR3 bases are TGCGCCAGCAGCCAACAGGCAGGGAAGCCGGTCTACGAGCAGTACTTC.